A selection of T cell receptor beta chains follows, all from one sample in a study of cytomegalovirus exposure and HLA in healthy donors. The table came from immunoSEQ multiplex PCR; TCRdb's copy has only in-frame clones and leaves some out. This sample yields roughly 170,000 clones, of which approximately 84% are seen a single time; under 5% belongs to the top ten. Sequenced: PBMCs. The receptors shown here come from a girl under 18 in good health and CMV-seropositive. The CDR3 runs from the conserved cysteine through the conserved F or W. D genes are given only for firm matches. Size values are once, few and many counts, or a class for expanded clones, and some rows have none.

v_gene	abundance	d_gene	j_gene	CDR3nt	CDR3aa
TRBV19	once	.	TRBJ1-1	TGTGCCAGTAGTATTTCTCTGAACACTGAAGCTTTCTTT	CASSISLNTEAFF
TRBV13	.	.	TRBJ2-3	TGTGCCAGCAGCCTAACAGGGAAGGGCACAGATACGCAGTATTTT	CASSLTGKGTDTQYF
TRBV6-1	.	.	TRBJ1-5	TGTGCCAGCAGTGAGGAGACAGCTCATCAGCCCCAGCATTTT	CASSEETAHQPQHF
TRBV2	once	.	TRBJ1-1	TGTGCCAGGAAGACAGTCCCTTTGAACACTGAAGCTTTCTTT	CARKTVPLNTEAFF
TRBV5-6	.	TRBD1	TRBJ1-5	TGTGCCAGCAGCTGGGGACAGGGGAATCAGCCCCAGCATTTT	CASSWGQGNQPQHF
TRBV4-2	.	.	TRBJ2-5	TGTGCCAGCAGCCAGGAGCAGGGTAGAGAGACCCAGTACTTC	CASSQEQGRETQYF
TRBV27	.	.	TRBJ2-7	TGTGCCACCAAGGACAGTGGCCTGGTCAAGGAGTACTTC	CATKDSGLVKEYF
TRBV9	.	.	TRBJ1-2	TGTGCCAGCAGCGTAGGGGCAGCCCTGGGCTATGGCTACACCTTC	CASSVGAALGYGYTF
TRBV11-3	.	.	TRBJ2-3	TGTGCCAGCAGCTTCGAAGGGACAACAGATACGCAGTATTTT	CASSFEGTTDTQYF
TRBV9	.	.	TRBJ2-3	TGTGCCAGCAGCGGTAGGGGAGGGGGTACGCAGTATTTT	CASSGRGGGTQYF
TRBV13	.	TRBD1	TRBJ2-7	TGTGCCAGCAGCGCTCAGGGGGCTGACCTACGAGGGCAGTACTTC	CASSAQGADLRGQYF
TRBV25-1	.	TRBD1	TRBJ2-3	TGTGCCAGTTCCTCGACAGGGGCGGCAGATACGCAGTATTTT	CASSSTGAADTQYF
TRBV7-6	.	TRBD1	TRBJ1-1	TGTGCCAGCAGCTTAGAACGGCAGGGGGCGATTAGTGGGAACACTGAAGCTTTCTTT	CASSLERQGAISGNTEAFF
TRBV6-5	.	TRBD1	TRBJ1-2	TGTGCCAGCAGCCCACTTACAGGGGTACACTATGGCTACACCTTC	CASSPLTGVHYGYTF
TRBV7-6	.	TRBD1	TRBJ2-7	TGTGCCAGCAGCACAAATCTCGGGACAGGGGCCTACGAGCAGTACTTC	CASSTNLGTGAYEQYF
TRBV6-5	.	.	TRBJ1-1	TGTGCCAGCAGTTACGGGAAGGGGTCAATAGTTGAAGCTTTCTTT	CASSYGKGSIVEAFF
TRBV6-4	.	TRBD1	TRBJ1-6	TGTGCCAGCCGGGACAGGGATAATTCACCCCTCCACTTT	CASRDRDNSPLHF
TRBV7-3	few	TRBD2	TRBJ2-3	TGTGCCAGCAGCTTAAATCCAGCGGGGGCGACAGATACGCAGTATTTT	CASSLNPAGATDTQYF
TRBV10-2	.	TRBD2	TRBJ2-7	TGCGCCAGCAGTGAGTCGGGGGGGGACTTGAGGCAGTACTTC	CASSESGGDLRQYF
TRBV13	few	.	TRBJ2-2	TGTGCCAGCAGCTTATACCAGGGACTTCTCACCGGGGAGCTGTTTTTT	CASSLYQGLLTGELFF
TRBV2	.	.	TRBJ2-7	TGTGCCAGCGACTTTAACCGCTACGAGCAGTACTTC	CASDFNRYEQYF
TRBV5-1	.	.	TRBJ1-4	TGCGCCAGCAGCGCCGTACAGTCTTCTAATGAAAAACTGTTTTTT	CASSAVQSSNEKLFF
TRBV5-4	.	TRBD1	TRBJ1-1	TGTGCCAGCAGCTGGGACAGGAACACTGAAGCTTTCTTT	CASSWDRNTEAFF
TRBV9	.	TRBD1	TRBJ2-3	TGTGCCAGCAGCCTCAACCCCGGACAGGGGGCCGATACGCAGTATTTT	CASSLNPGQGADTQYF
TRBV7-9	.	.	TRBJ2-1	TGTGCCAGCAGCTTAGATCGGAGTTACAATGAGCAGTTCTTC	CASSLDRSYNEQFF
TRBV29-1	once	.	TRBJ1-1	TGCAGCGTTGTGACAGGACCTCCATCTTTCTTT	CSVVTGPPSFF
TRBV19	.	TRBD1	TRBJ1-2	TGTGCCAGTAGCCAGATCACAGGGGGCGCGGGCGGCTACACCTTC	CASSQITGGAGGYTF
TRBV4-1	.	TRBD1	TRBJ1-6	TGCGCCAGCAGCCACCTCAAGCCGGGACAGGGGCTACTTCTCTATAATTCACCCCTCCACTTT	CASSHLKPGQGLLLYNSPLHF
TRBV7-9	.	TRBD1	TRBJ1-5	TGTGCCAGCAGCGCGGACAGGCTGAATCAGCCCCAGCATTTT	CASSADRLNQPQHF
TRBV2	.	TRBD1	TRBJ2-1	TGTGCCAGCAGGGGGGACAGTAGCAATGAGCAGTTCTTC	CASRGDSSNEQFF
TRBV9	.	TRBD1	TRBJ1-5	TGTGCCAGCAGCGTAGGAGGGGGCGGGAATCAGCCCCAGCATTTT	CASSVGGGGNQPQHF
TRBV19	.	.	TRBJ1-2	TGTGCCAGTAGTATAGAGCTTAGGGGGTTCAACTATGGCTACACCTTC	CASSIELRGFNYGYTF